This TCR beta chain was documented in a study of blood T cell repertoires in COVID-19. Turning to the study itself: The United States, Italy and Spain provided the acute and convalescent COVID-19 samples. In each case, the material was cDNA or gDNA derived from T cells, B-cell-depleted T cells, or PBMCs.

V was pared by 3 bases and J by 3 bases, with 3 bases of the junction left unmatched. The CDR3 spans 14 residues. The V gene's germline CDR1 is LNHNV and CDR2 YYDKDF (reference sequence). The method was immunoSEQ multiplex PCR; TCRdb's version includes in-frame clones alone and lacks a portion of them. This sample carries about 240,000 clones, around 89% of them seen once, and the ten largest clones take approximately 4.2%. Self-reported history from a screening survey and questionnaire set each donor's cohort. Cohort 3 donors were reported recovered after two negative PCRs, clearance, or symptom resolution.

The sequenced material came from PBMCs or T cells enriched from blood (not recorded which). This chain joins TRBV15 and TRBJ2-7; 9 nucleotides agree with TRBD1. The sequence was collected from a woman in her thirties who had recovered from COVID-19. CDR3 nucleotides: TGTGCCACCAGCAGTGACAGGGGGGTCTACGAGCAGTACTTC. Protein product: CATSSDRGVYEQYF.